This T cell receptor beta chain was documented in a study of cytomegalovirus exposure and HLA in healthy donors. 13 Jbeta primers and 60 Vbeta primers were used for the PCR. Assay used: immunoSEQ multiplex PCR; TCRdb lists only in-frame clones, some missing. The sample comprises roughly 150,000 clones, roughly 10% of which are singletons, and roughly 1.9% rests with the top ten. The CDR3 runs to 14 residues. V lost 5 bases and J lost 1; bases outside the gene matches: 2. Germline CDR1 SGHTA, CDR2 FQGNSA. J is TRBJ2-3 and V is TRBV7-2; 8 bases line up with TRBD2. Sequenced input: PBMCs. The sequence was obtained from a man in his fifties in good health and CMV-seronegative. CDR3 residues: CASSPGGRTDTQYF. CDR3 coding DNA: TGTGCCAGCAGCCCGGGGGGGCGCACAGATACGCAGTATTTT.